The sequence of this T cell receptor (beta chain) was determined in a study of shared clonotypes between healthy human individuals. Here immunoSEQ multiplex PCR was the method, and the copy in TCRdb shows in-frame clones only, minus some. The table shows roughly 2 million clones, with almost 96% occurring only once. The sample holds one count of this clone. Germline V lookup: CDR1 LNHDA, CDR2 SQIVND (reference sequence). This CDR3 is 15 amino acids long. V was clipped by 4 bases and J by 7 bases, with 17 bases between them. Specimen: naive CD4+ T cells sorted from blood. Subset given: CD45RA+ positively selected. The clonotype was recovered from a man aged 18 to 29 in good health. The chain links TRBV19 to TRBJ1-5; D gene unclear. The CDR3 protein is CASSTPTVGGQPQHF. The CDR3 bases are TGTGCCAGTAGTACCCCGACGGTCGGAGGACAGCCCCAGCATTTT. Together with reference TRBV19 and TRBJ1-5, the CDR3 gives the full variable domain: DGGITQSPKYLFRKEGQNVTLSCEQNLNHDAMYWYRQDPGQGLRLIYYSQIVNDFQKGDIAEGYSVSREKKESFPLTVTSAQKNPTAFYLCASSTPTVGGQPQHFGDGTRLSIL.